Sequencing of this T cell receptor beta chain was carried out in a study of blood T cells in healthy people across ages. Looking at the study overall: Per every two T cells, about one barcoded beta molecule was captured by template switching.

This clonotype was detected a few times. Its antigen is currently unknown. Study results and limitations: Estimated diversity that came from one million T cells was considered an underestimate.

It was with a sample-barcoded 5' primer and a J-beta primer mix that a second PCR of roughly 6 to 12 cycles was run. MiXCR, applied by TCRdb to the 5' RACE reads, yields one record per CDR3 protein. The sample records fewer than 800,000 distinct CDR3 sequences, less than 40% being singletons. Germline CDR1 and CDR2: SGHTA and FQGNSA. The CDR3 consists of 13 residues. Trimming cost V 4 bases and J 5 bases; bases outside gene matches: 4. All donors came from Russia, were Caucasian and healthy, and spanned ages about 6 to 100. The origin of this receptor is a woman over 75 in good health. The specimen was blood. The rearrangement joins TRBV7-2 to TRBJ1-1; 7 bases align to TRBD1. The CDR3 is CASSSDRTTEAFF. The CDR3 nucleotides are TGTGCCAGCAGCTCGGACAGGACGACTGAAGCTTTCTTT. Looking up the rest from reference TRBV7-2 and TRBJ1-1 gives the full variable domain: GAGVSQSPSNKVTEKGKDVELRCDPISGHTALYWYRQSLGQGLEFLIYFQGNSAPDKSGLPSDRFSAERTGGSVSTLTIQRTQQEDSAVYLCASSSDRTTEAFFGQGTRLTVV.